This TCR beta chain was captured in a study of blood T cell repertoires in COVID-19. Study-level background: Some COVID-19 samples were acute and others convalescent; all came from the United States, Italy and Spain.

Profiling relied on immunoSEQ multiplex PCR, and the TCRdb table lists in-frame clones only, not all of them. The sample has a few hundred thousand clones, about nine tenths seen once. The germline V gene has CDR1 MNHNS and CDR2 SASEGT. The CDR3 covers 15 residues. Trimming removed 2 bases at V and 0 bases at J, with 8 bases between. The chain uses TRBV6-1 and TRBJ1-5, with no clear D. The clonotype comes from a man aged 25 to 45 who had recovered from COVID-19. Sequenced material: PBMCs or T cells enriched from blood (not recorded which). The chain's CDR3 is CASSESEGSNQPQHF. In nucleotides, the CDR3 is TGTGCCAGCAGTGAATCTGAGGGTAGCAATCAGCCCCAGCATTTT.